The T cell receptor beta chain under discussion was sequenced for a study of blood T cell repertoires in COVID-19. The V gene lost 2 bases and the J gene lost 2 bases, with 10 bases spanning the gap. In germline, CDR1 is LGHNA, CDR2 YNFKEQ. The CDR3 consists of 15 residues. Sequencing used immunoSEQ multiplex PCR; TCRdb keeps in-frame clones, though not all of them. Of 100,000 to 120,000 clones listed, 88% are singletons. This clone was recorded once. Material for sequencing was peripheral blood. This TCR was sampled from a woman aged 50 to 65 with acute or convalescent COVID-19. The V call is TRBV4-2, the J call TRBJ1-3; unclear D gene. CDR3 DNA: TGTGCCAGCAGCCAACTCCCCGGGACTGGAAACACCATATATTTT. It translates to CASSQLPGTGNTIYF.